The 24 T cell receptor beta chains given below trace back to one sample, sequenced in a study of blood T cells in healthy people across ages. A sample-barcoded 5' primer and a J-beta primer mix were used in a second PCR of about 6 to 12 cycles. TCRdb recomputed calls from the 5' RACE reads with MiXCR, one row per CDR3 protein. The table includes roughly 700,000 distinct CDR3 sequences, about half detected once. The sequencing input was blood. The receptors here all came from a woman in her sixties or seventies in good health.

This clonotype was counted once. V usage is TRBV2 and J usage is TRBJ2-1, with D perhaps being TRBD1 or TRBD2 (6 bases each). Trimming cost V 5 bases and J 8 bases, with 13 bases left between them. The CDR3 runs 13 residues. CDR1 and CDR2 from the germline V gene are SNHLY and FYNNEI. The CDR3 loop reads CASSRAGEDEQFF. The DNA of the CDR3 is TGTGCCAGCAGTCGGGCAGGGGAGGATGAGCAGTTCTTC.

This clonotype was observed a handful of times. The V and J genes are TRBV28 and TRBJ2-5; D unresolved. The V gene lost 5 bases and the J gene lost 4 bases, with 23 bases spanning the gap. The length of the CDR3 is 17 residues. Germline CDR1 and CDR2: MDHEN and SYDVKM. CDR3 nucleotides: TGTGCCAGCAGTCTCCCAGGCAACCCCTCCGGATTAGAGACCCAGTACTTC. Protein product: CASSLPGNPSGLETQYF.

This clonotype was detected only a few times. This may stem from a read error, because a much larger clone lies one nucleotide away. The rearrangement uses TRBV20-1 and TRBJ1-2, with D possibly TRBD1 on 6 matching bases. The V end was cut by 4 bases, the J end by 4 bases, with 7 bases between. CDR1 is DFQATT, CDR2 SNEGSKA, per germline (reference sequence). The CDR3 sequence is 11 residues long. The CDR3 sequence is CSATDSYGYTF. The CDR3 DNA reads TGCAGTGCTACGGACAGCTATGGCTACACCTTC.

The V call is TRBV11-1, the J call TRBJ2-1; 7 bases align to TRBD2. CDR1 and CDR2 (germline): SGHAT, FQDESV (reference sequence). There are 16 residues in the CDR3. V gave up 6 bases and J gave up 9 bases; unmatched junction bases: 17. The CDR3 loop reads CASRGDLAAKTSEQFF. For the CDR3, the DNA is TGTGCCAGCAGAGGGGACCTAGCGGCAAAGACTAGTGAGCAGTTCTTC.

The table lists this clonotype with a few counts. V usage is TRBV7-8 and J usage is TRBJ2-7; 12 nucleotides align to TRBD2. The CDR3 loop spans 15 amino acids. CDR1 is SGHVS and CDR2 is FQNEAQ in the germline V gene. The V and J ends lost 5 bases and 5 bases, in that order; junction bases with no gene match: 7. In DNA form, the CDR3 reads TGTGCCAGCAGCGTAGGACTAGCGGGAACCAACGAGCAGTACTTC. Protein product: CASSVGLAGTNEQYF.

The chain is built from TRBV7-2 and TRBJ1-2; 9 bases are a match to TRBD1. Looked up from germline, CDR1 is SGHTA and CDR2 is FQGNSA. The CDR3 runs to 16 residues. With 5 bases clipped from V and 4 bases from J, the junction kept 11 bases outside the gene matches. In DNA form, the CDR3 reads TGTGCCAGCAGCCTTACCCCGGGACAGGGAGGCTATGGCTACACCTTC. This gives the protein CASSLTPGQGGYGYTF.

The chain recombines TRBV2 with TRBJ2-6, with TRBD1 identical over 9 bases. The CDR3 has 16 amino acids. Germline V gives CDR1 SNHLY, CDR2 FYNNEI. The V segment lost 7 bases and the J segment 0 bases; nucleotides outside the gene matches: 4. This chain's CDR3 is CASIRDRASGANVLTF. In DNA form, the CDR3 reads TGTGCCAGCATCCGGGACAGGGCCTCTGGGGCCAACGTCCTGACTTTC.

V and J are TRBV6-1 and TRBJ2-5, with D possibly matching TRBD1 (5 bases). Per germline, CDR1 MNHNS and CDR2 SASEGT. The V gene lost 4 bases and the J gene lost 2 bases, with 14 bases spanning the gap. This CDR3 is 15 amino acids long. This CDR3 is CASSGGGVRQETQYF. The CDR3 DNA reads TGTGCCAGCAGTGGGGGCGGCGTCAGGCAAGAGACCCAGTACTTC.

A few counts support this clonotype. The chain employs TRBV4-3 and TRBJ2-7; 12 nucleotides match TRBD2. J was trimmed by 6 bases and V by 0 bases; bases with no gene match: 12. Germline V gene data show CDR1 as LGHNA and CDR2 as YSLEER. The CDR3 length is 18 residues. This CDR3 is CASSQDPPLTSGSLEQYF. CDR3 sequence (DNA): TGCGCCAGCAGCCAAGATCCCCCCCTGACTAGCGGGAGTCTCGAGCAGTACTTC.

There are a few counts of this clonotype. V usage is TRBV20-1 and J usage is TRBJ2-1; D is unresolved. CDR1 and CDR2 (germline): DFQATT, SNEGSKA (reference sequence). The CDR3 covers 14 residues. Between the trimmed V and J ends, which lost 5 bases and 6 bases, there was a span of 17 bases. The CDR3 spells CSAPMPGKGNEQFF. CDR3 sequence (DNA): TGCAGTGCTCCGATGCCGGGCAAGGGCAATGAGCAGTTCTTC.

CDR3 sequence (DNA): TGTGCCAGCAGCTTCCTGGAGACTAGCACAGATACGCAGTATTTT. Translated: CASSFLETSTDTQYF. The chain recombines TRBV7-8 with TRBJ2-3; D gene uncertain. The germline V gene encodes CDR1 SGHVS and CDR2 FQNEAQ. The CDR3 totals 15 residues. V lost 3 bases to trimming and J lost 0 bases, with 10 bases between them.

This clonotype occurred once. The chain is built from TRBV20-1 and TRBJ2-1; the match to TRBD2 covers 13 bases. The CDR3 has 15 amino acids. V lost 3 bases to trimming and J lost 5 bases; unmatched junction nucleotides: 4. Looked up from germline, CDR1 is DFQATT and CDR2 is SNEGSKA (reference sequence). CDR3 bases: TGCAGTGCTAGCCCCGGACTAGCGGGGGACAATGAGCAGTTCTTC. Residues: CSASPGLAGDNEQFF.

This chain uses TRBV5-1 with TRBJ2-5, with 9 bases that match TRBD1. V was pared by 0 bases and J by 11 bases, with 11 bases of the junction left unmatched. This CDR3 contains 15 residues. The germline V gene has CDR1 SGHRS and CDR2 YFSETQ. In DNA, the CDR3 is TGCGCCAGCAGCTTGGCTCCGGGACAGGGAGTTGAGCAGTACTTC. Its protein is CASSLAPGQGVEQYF.

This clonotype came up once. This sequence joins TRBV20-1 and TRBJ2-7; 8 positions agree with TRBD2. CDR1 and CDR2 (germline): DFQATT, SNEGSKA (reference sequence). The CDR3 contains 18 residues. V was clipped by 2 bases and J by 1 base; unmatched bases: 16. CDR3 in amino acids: CSARTIHPTRGGSYEQYF. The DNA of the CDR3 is TGCAGTGCTAGAACAATTCACCCGACACGCGGGGGGTCCTACGAGCAGTACTTC.

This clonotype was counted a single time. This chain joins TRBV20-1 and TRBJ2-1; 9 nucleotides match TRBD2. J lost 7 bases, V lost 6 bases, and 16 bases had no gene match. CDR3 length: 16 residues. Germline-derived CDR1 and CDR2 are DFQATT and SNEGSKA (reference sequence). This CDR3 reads CSATTGQAGGENEQFF. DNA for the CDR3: TGCAGTGCCACTACTGGTCAAGCGGGAGGTGAGAATGAGCAGTTCTTC.

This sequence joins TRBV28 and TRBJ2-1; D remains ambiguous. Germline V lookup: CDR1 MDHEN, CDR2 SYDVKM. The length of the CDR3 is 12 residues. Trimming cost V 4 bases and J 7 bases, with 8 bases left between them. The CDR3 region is CASSSVRNEQFF. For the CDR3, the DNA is TGTGCCAGCAGTTCGGTCAGGAATGAGCAGTTCTTC.

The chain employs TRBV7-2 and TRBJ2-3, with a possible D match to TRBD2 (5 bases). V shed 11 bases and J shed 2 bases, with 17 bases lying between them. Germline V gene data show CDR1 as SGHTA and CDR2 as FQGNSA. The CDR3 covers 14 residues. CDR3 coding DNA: TGTGCCGGCTCGGCGGGCTATTCCACAGATACGCAGTATTTT. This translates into CAGSAGYSTDTQYF.

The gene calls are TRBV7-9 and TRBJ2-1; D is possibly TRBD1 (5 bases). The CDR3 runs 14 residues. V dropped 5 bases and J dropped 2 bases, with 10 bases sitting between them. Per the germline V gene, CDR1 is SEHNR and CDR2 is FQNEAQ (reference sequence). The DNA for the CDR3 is TGTGCCAGCAGCCCGACAGCCCCCTACAATGAGCAGTTCTTC. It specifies CASSPTAPYNEQFF.

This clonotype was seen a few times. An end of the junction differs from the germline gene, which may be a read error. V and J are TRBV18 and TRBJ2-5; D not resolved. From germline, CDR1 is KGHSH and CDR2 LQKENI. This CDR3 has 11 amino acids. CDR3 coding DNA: TGTGCCAGCTCACCAGAAGAGTCCCAGTACTTC. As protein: CASSPEESQYF.

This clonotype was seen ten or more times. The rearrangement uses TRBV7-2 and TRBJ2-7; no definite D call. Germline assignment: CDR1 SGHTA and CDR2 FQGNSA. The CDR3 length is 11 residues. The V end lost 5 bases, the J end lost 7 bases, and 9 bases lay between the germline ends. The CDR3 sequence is CASSSHEEQYF. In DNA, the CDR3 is TGTGCCAGCAGCAGCCACGAAGAGCAGTACTTC. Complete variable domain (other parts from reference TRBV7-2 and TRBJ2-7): GAGVSQSPSNKVTEKGKDVELRCDPISGHTALYWYRQSLGQGLEFLIYFQGNSAPDKSGLPSDRFSAERTGGSVSTLTIQRTQQEDSAVYLCASSSHEEQYFGPGTRLTVT.

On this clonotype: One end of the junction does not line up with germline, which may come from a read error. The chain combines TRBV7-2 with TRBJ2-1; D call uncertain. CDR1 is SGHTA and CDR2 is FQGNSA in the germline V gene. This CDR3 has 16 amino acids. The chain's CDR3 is CANSLAPISSYNEQFF. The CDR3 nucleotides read TGTGCCAACAGCTTAGCCCCCATCAGCTCCTACAATGAGCAGTTCTTC.

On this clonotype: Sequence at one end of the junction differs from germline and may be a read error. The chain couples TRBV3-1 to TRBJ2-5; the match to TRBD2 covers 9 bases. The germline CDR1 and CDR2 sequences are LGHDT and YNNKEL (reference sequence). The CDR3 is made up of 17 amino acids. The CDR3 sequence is CASSQARGRAGQEAQYF. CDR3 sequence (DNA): TGTGCCAGCAGCCAAGCTCGCGGGAGGGCCGGGCAAGAGGCCCAGTACTTC.

The CDR3 nucleotides read TGTGCCAGCAGCTTAAGACTAGCGGGAGCCTACAATGAGCAGTTCTTC. Translation gives CASSLRLAGAYNEQFF. The chain uses TRBV7-3 and TRBJ2-1, with 12 nucleotides matching TRBD2. Unmatched junction bases numbered 0, after V lost 1 base and J lost 2 bases. There are 16 residues in the CDR3. The germline V gene has CDR1 SGHTA and CDR2 FQGTGA.

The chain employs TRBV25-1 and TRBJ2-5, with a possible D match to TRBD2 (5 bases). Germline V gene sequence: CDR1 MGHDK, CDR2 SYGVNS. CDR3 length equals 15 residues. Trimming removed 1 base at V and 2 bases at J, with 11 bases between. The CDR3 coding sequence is TGTGCCAGCAGTGAATTTAGGCGGGTACAAGAGACCCAGTACTTC. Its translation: CASSEFRRVQETQYF.